This T cell receptor beta chain is from a study of cytomegalovirus exposure and HLA in healthy donors (dated by TCRdb to about 2017). A note on the overall study: In an earlier analysis of 587 of the donors, approximately 300 Gb of sequence data and 95 million to 130 million unique TCR beta sequences from roughly 190 million T cells were reported. Of the 350 to 450 genotyped donors, 65% to 90% were placed in the genetic ancestry cluster associated with self-reported Caucasian donors. In an earlier analysis of roughly 540 of the donors, high-throughput TCR beta sequencing was used to judge whether each TCR beta V gene segment behaved as functional or pseudogenic. A later genetic analysis used genome-wide SNP genotypes for about 60% of the roughly 670 donors, treating that subset as a discovery cohort. To predict cytomegalovirus infection status, the study brought together high-throughput TCR immunosequencing, statistical association of individual TCRs with disease status, and machine learning. The study was designed to test whether signatures of past pathogen exposure could be identified by cataloging public T cell receptors. Because of strong linkage in the cohort, a few DR-DQ haplotypes were treated as single units for association and clustering. To study patterns of TCR occurrence, a later analysis re-analyzed previously published TCR beta repertoires from hundreds of donors and added high-resolution HLA genotyping. An early release covering roughly 640 HLA-typed donors comprised about 300 gigabases of sequencing data and roughly 86 million unique TCR sequences. The study used immunosequencing to profile the T cell repertoires of approximately 690 subjects and linked those repertoires to cytomegalovirus serostatus. Across approximately 420 genotyped donors of the cohort, an average of roughly 200,000 unique TCR beta nucleotide sequences per donor were sequenced, and 15% to 20% of those sequences were non-productive. The number of typed donors differed by locus: 629-630 for A, B, C, DRB1 and DQB1; some 540 for DQA1; some 610 for DPA1; and about 450 for DPB1. Besides the first cohort of roughly 640 subjects, a separate validation cohort made up of some 110 different subjects was used. The later analysis used no new phenotypic data to find candidate immune exposures, relying instead on TCR beta sequences and their occurrence across donors. Donor age, sex, ethnicity and CMV serostatus were compiled alongside the repertoire data. HLA typing included class I and class II loci at four-digit resolution. All discovery cohort repertoires had been generated on a single sequencing platform. What the authors observed across the whole study: Strong co-occurrence of HLA alleles, especially DR and DQ, made assigning TCR associations to individual alleles difficult. Only TCR beta chains were sequenced in this cohort, and the absence of alpha or paired-chain data limited detectable features. The study listed approximately 150 TCR beta chains as associated with cytomegalovirus. A few of the identified cytomegalovirus-associated TCR beta chains were confirmed in vitro to be specific for cytomegalovirus antigens. Because HLA typing was missing for some donors at each locus, association tests included only the typed subset. While some public TCRs were present in many individuals, most TCR sequences turned up only very rarely across donors. Compared with the approximately 600-donor mean, donors in an Asian-associated ancestry cluster had fewer N-insertions in productive TCRs, according to a later genetic analysis. In an earlier analysis of approximately 600 of the donors, most TCR beta V segments were observed in productive rearrangements about 90% or about 30% of the time, broadly matching IMGT annotations. In a later analysis, several top co-occurrence clusters were reported to appear linked to parvovirus B19, influenza, CMV and Epstein-Barr virus. It was suggested by the authors that the approach could potentially be generalized to other disease states and immunological phenotypes. A further reported finding was that TCR beta sequences accurately predicted the HLA-A and HLA-B alleles for most subjects in the first cohort. According to a later analysis, TCR association rates differed among HLA loci, with DRB1 alleles showing the most associated TCRs and HLA-C alleles showing the fewest. In a later analysis, 16,951 TCR beta sequences were associated with specific HLA alleles at a false discovery rate of 0.05. Because the 87-base-pair reads could not distinguish some IMGT-functional V segments, including TRBV6-2 and TRBV6-3, those segments were excluded. The classifier was reported to diagnose cytomegalovirus status with high specificity and sensitivity in both the original cohort and the validation cohort. An association between a missense DCLRE1C variant and V-gene and J-gene trimming of TCR beta chains was found in a later genetic analysis and replicated in an independent cohort. In a later analysis, most CMV-associated TCR beta chains were found to appear HLA-restricted, with HLA associations seemingly driven largely by CMV exposure. For the cohort, immune exposure information was limited to CMV serostatus. The earlier analysis of fewer than 750 of the donors excluded 15 to 20 rarely observed V segments, including chromosome 9 orphons, because counts were too low. A later analysis found that HLA-associated TCR beta chains were more clonally expanded and had lower generation probabilities than equally common non-associated chains. Correlated functional status among segregating V segments might reflect linkage disequilibrium, but an unknown experimental factor could not be ruled out. The sequencing pipeline was judged likely to have produced a cluster of highly shared sequence variants as a technical artifact. The presence/absence analyses assumed that sequencing depth was roughly uniform across donors, and that assumption may not be true.

In total, 600 or so healthy bone marrow donors made up the cohort. All cohort members were sampled while nominally healthy, although unrecorded immune exposures were likely present. The donor was CMV seropositive and was included in the group of almost 300 seropositive cohort members. A peripheral blood sample was collected from each donor, and TCR beta sequencing was performed on peripheral blood mononuclear cells. Genomic DNA extraction from the blood cell samples was performed with the Qiagen DNeasy Blood Extraction Kit. For this clone: There is no known antigen for this receptor. It has no much larger one-base neighbor in the sample; base qualities were not kept.

The library was obtained by the immunoSEQ multiplex PCR assay. For the multiplex PCR, a mixture combining 60 forward primers for TCR Vbeta segments and 13 reverse primers for TCR Jbeta segments was used. Amplification of the CDR3 region of rearranged TCR beta genes was performed with a multiplex PCR assay on genomic DNA. The amplified TCR beta libraries were sequenced on the Illumina HiSeq System as 87-base-pair reads. The original methods were these. In a later analysis, 70 million to 95 million unique TCR beta chains were counted across the roughly 670 repertoires, and around 10 million of these chains were shared by at least two donors. A nearest-neighbor algorithm error-corrected the raw reads and collapsed the reads into unique sequences, merging closely related sequences to remove PCR and sequencing errors. To assign V, D and J gene segments, CDR3 sequences were aligned to IMGT reference sequences. Each retained sequence needed at least a six-nucleotide match to both a V gene segment and a J gene segment. Rearrangements were called productive when the CDR3 lacked stop codons and stayed in frame with V and J; all others were non-productive. CDR3 was defined according to IMGT convention as the region running from the second conserved V-encoded cysteine to the conserved J-encoded phenylalanine. In an earlier analysis of around 640 of the donors, sequences lacking an unambiguous match to a single V gene segment were excluded. An earlier analysis of a few hundred of the donors classified V segments as functional when productive rearrangements were above 56.7% and as segregating when the standard deviation between donors was above 5%. A statistical classification framework was developed to diagnose cytomegalovirus status using the catalog of TCR beta chain sequences. In a later analysis, V and J genes were assigned by comparing TCR nucleotide sequences against IMGT/GENE-DB human TR gene sequences. A later analysis assigned CDR3 sequences and most-parsimonious VDJ recombination scenarios with the TCRdist pipeline. In a later analysis, each TCR beta chain was defined by its CDR3 amino acid sequence together with its V-gene family, and reads without a unique V-gene family were excluded. To address suspected cross-contamination and a sequencing artifact, a later analysis removed around 590 highly shared, low-generation-probability nucleotide sequences. In a later analysis, a clonal expansion index was calculated for each public chain from normalized within-repertoire ranks of inferred template counts. A later analysis computed generation probabilities with a VDJ recombination model fitted to out-of-frame rearrangements, and checked the results against IGoR. In a later analysis, hypergeometric tests were used to score TCR-TCR, TCR-HLA and TCR-CMV co-occurrence, with a repertoire-size bias correction applied to TCR pairs. In a later analysis, false discovery rates were estimated by permuting HLA or CMV assignments 20 times. In a later analysis, co-occurring TCRs were grouped using DBSCAN, and TCRdist sequence similarity was added for clustering within HLA-allele-positive subsets. Co-occurrence clustering excluded repertoires with fewer than 30,000 or more than 120,000 public chains, plus five with anomalous nucleotide sharing. TCRdb took over this immuneACCESS table, retaining in-frame rearrangements with V and J assigned. Such tables are incomplete; in checked studies, under half of the missing clones stem from an unresolved V gene, and the remainder is unexplained. For V, J and clone size, that table is used; D and trimming come from the DNA. Recorded for this sample are 90,000 to 150,000 clones; approximately 79% of them occurred a single time. In total, the top ten clones hold 15% to 20% of the sample.

Inclusive of the bounding cysteine and phenylalanine, the CDR3 is 15 residues long. Only the CDR3 region is kept as DNA, spanning 45 bases read in frame from base 1. The germline V and J ends show losses of 6 bases and 7 bases respectively, and no gene match explains 8 bases of the junction. In the germline V gene, CDR1 corresponds to SGHRS and CDR2 to YFSETQ. Recombination connected TRBV5-1 to TRBJ2-1, and TRBD2 matches 12 of the central bases. Sequencing was carried out using PBMCs. The sequence came from a man aged 45 to 65 in good health and CMV-seropositive. CDR3 sequence: CASTYLAGGPNEQFF. The DNA reads TGCGCCAGCACCTATCTAGCGGGAGGGCCGAATGAGCAGTTCTTC.